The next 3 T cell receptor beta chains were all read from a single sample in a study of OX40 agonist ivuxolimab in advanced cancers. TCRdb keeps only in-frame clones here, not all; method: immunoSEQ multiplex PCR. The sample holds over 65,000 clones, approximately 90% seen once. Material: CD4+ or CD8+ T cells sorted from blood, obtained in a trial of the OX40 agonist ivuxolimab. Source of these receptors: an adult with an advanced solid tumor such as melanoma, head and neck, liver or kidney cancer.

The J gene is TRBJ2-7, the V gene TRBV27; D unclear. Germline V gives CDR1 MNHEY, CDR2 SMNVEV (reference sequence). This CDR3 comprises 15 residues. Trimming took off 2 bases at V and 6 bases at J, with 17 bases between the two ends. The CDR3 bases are TGTGCCAGCAGTTTAGGGCCGGTCCGACCCCTCGAGCAGTACTTC. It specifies CASSLGPVRPLEQYF.

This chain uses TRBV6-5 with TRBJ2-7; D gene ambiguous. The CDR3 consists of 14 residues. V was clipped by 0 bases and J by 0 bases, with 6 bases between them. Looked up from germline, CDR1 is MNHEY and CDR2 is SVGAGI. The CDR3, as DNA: TGTGCCAGCAGTTACTCGGACGGCTCCTACGAGCAGTACTTC. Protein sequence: CASSYSDGSYEQYF.

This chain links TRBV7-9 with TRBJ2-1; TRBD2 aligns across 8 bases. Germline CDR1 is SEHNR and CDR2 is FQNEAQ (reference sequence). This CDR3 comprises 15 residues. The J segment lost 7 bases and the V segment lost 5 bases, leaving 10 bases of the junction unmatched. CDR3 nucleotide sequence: TGTGCCAGCAGCCCCCCGCCGGGACTAGGGAATGAGCAGTTCTTC. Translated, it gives CASSPPPGLGNEQFF.